Listed here are 24 T cell receptor beta chains from one sample, sequenced in a study of T cell clones after liver transplantation. The method was immunoSEQ multiplex PCR; TCRdb's version includes in-frame clones alone and lacks a portion of them. The data contain about 18,000 clones, approximately 88% of them singletons. The sample here was CD8+ T cells from blood, taken before liver transplant. These receptor sequences come from a human donor who received a liver transplant.

The chain couples TRBV27 to TRBJ1-4; tentatively, D is TRBD1 (6 bases). Trimming shortened V by 5 bases and J by 8 bases, and 18 bases separated the two germline ends. This CDR3 contains 15 residues. Germline lookup yields CDR1 MNHEY and CDR2 SMNVEV (reference sequence). This chain's CDR3 is CASSLGGSNEEKLFF. CDR3 DNA: TGTGCCAGCAGTCTAGGGGGATCTAATGAGGAAAAACTGTTTTTT.

The J gene is TRBJ2-7, the V gene TRBV5-6, with D uncertain. Germline CDR1 SGHDT, CDR2 YYEEEE. The CDR3 runs to 12 residues. Between the trimmed V and J ends, which lost 4 bases and 5 bases, there was a span of 10 bases. CDR3 sequence (DNA): TGTGCCAGCAGCCTGCAGGCCGACGAGCAGTACTTC. Its translation is CASSLQADEQYF.

J is TRBJ1-3 and V is TRBV30, with TRBD1 identical over 12 bases. The CDR3 length is 16 residues. Germline V lookup: CDR1 GTSNPN, CDR2 SVGIG (reference sequence). The junction had 6 bases not matched to a gene; V was cut back by 2 bases and J by 4 bases. Here the CDR3 reads CAWSYGTGGNGNTIYF. The CDR3 DNA reads as TGTGCCTGGAGTTACGGGACAGGGGGCAACGGAAACACCATATATTTT.

Only a few counts were recorded for this clone. The chain joins TRBV27 to TRBJ1-2; maybe TRBD1 (6 bases). CDR3 length equals 12 residues. Germline CDR1 is MNHEY and CDR2 is SMNVEV (reference sequence). The ends were cut back, 8 bases at V and 6 bases at J, with 13 bases in the middle. CDR3 coding DNA: TGTGCCAGCTTCTCAGGGGCAAATGGCTACACCTTC. Its protein product is CASFSGANGYTF.

This chain uses TRBV11-3 with TRBJ1-2; weak D call: TRBD1 (5 bases). The germline gives CDR1 SGHNT, CDR2 YENEEA. Trimming pared 3 bases from V and 0 bases from J, leaving 14 bases between. The CDR3 contains 16 residues. The CDR3 coding sequence is TGTGCCAGCAGCTTGGGGACCCACCCTCCTAACTATGGCTACACCTTC. It translates to CASSLGTHPPNYGYTF.

The count of this clone is one. The rearrangement uses TRBV27 and TRBJ2-1, with unresolved D. The CDR3 totals 14 residues. Germline CDR1 and CDR2: MNHEY and SMNVEV (reference sequence). Trimming pared 3 bases from V and 0 bases from J, leaving 6 bases between. CDR3 region: CASSFQGSYNEQFF. CDR3 DNA sequence: TGTGCCAGCAGTTTCCAAGGCTCCTACAATGAGCAGTTCTTC.

This rearrangement joins TRBV9 to TRBJ2-7; no reliable D call. The CDR3 runs to 11 residues. Germline V gene lookup returns CDR1 SGDLS and CDR2 YYNGEE. Trimming removed 4 bases from V and 6 bases from J, with 8 bases in between. The CDR3 region is CASSSGVEQYF. Written as DNA, the CDR3 is TGTGCCAGCAGCTCGGGCGTCGAGCAGTACTTC.

The genes are TRBV5-1 and TRBJ2-2; D gene unclear. Germline V gene data show CDR1 as SGHRS and CDR2 as YFSETQ. The CDR3 extends over 11 amino acids. The V end was cut by 2 bases, the J end by 6 bases, with 2 bases between. CDR3 nucleotide sequence: TGCGCCAGCAGCTTTGCCGGGGAGCTGTTTTTT. This translates into CASSFAGELFF. Filled out from reference TRBV5-1 and TRBJ2-2, the complete variable domain reads KAGVTQTPRYLIKTRGQQVTLSCSPISGHRSVSWYQQTPGQGLQFLFEYFSETQRNKGNFPGRFSGRQFSNSRSEMNVSTLELGDSALYLCASSFAGELFFGEGSRLTVL.

The genes are TRBV9 and TRBJ2-2; D might be TRBD1 (6 bases). From germline, CDR1 is SGDLS and CDR2 YYNGEE. The CDR3 has 20 residues. V was trimmed by 0 bases and J by 3 bases, leaving 24 bases between them. The CDR3 is CASSVGQYIEGERDTGELFF. CDR3 sequence (DNA): TGTGCCAGCAGCGTAGGGCAGTACATAGAGGGGGAAAGGGACACCGGGGAGCTGTTTTTT.

V gene TRBV9 combines with J gene TRBJ2-2, with unresolved D. The V gene lost 3 bases and the J gene lost 4 bases, with 16 bases spanning the gap. The CDR3 is 16 amino acids. The germline CDR1 and CDR2 sequences are SGDLS and YYNGEE. The chain's CDR3 is CASSALTGLGTGELFF. Here the CDR3 DNA reads TGTGCCAGCAGCGCCCTGACCGGCTTGGGCACCGGGGAGCTGTTTTTT. The full variable domain, with the rest looked up from reference TRBV9 and TRBJ2-2, is DSGVTQTPKHLITATGQRVTLRCSPRSGDLSVYWYQQSLDQGLQFLIQYYNGEERAKGNILERFSAQQFPDLHSELNLSSLELGDSALYFCASSALTGLGTGELFFGEGSRLTVL.

The CDR3 protein is CASIVGSNYGYTF. The CDR3 region has the DNA TGTGCCAGCATTGTGGGCTCTAACTATGGCTACACCTTC. This chain links TRBV2 with TRBJ1-2; no definite D call. The CDR3 runs 13 residues. Trimming removed 7 bases from V and 0 bases from J, with 9 bases in between. The germline V gene encodes CDR1 SNHLY and CDR2 FYNNEI.

This sequence joins TRBV13 and TRBJ1-4; D uncertain. Trimming shortened V by 0 bases and J by 2 bases, and 7 bases separated the two germline ends. This CDR3 has 15 residues. Germline lookup yields CDR1 PRHDT and CDR2 FYEKMQ (reference sequence). This CDR3 is CASSLGGNTNEKLFF. In DNA, the CDR3 is TGTGCCAGCAGCTTAGGAGGAAATACTAATGAAAAACTGTTTTTT.

The chain links TRBV9 to TRBJ1-2; D not certain. Germline CDR1 SGDLS, CDR2 YYNGEE. The CDR3 sequence is 16 residues long. Between the trimmed V and J ends, which lost 0 bases and 0 bases, there was a span of 12 bases. The CDR3 sequence: CASSVEPAISNYGYTF. CDR3 nucleotides: TGTGCCAGCAGCGTAGAACCCGCCATTTCTAACTATGGCTACACCTTC.

This chain uses TRBV7-9 with TRBJ1-2; perhaps TRBD1 as D (5 bases). CDR3 length: 13 residues. The germline V and J ends were trimmed by 8 bases and 6 bases, with 16 bases remaining between them. Germline CDR1 reads SEHNR; CDR2 reads FQNEAQ (reference sequence). The CDR3 nucleotides read TGTGCCAGCCGGGGGTACCCAGGAAATGGCTACACCTTC. As protein: CASRGYPGNGYTF.

This chain connects TRBV10-1 to TRBJ1-5; TRBD1 matches 7 bases. Germline-derived CDR1 and CDR2 are WNHNN and SYGVQD (reference sequence). Germline trimming cut 7 bases from V and 4 bases from J; bases unmatched to any gene: 7. The CDR3 covers 14 residues. CDR3 DNA sequence: TGCGCCAGCAAAAGGGGACAGCCAAATCAGCCCCAGCATTTT. Its protein product is CASKRGQPNQPQHF.

The chain carries TRBV4-1 and TRBJ2-2; TRBD2 matches at 9 bases. J was trimmed by 0 bases and V by 0 bases; bases with no gene match: 5. The CDR3 is 18 residues long. From germline, CDR1 is MGHRA and CDR2 YSYEKL. CDR3 bases: TGCGCCAGCAGCCAAGAGGCTAGCGGGACCGCGAACACCGGGGAGCTGTTTTTT. It specifies CASSQEASGTANTGELFF.

The gene calls are TRBV5-6 and TRBJ2-7, with D tentatively TRBD1 or TRBD2 (5 bases each). The germline V gene encodes CDR1 SGHDT and CDR2 YYEEEE. V lost 1 base, J lost 5 bases, and 16 bases lay in between. The CDR3 totals 15 residues. CDR3 amino acids: CASSLNRGVGDEQYF. CDR3 nucleotide sequence: TGTGCCAGCAGCTTGAATCGGGGAGTGGGGGACGAGCAGTACTTC.

This clone showed up just a few times. CDR3 loop: CASSDFSGPEAFF. The CDR3 nucleotides are TGTGCCAGCAGTGACTTTTCGGGCCCTGAAGCTTTCTTT. V gene TRBV6-1 combines with J gene TRBJ1-1; D call uncertain. V was pared by 3 bases and J by 6 bases, with 11 bases between. CDR1 is MNHNS and CDR2 is SASEGT in the germline V gene. This CDR3 has 13 residues.

The gene calls are TRBV4-3 and TRBJ1-3; possibly TRBD1 for D (6 bases). Looked up from germline, CDR1 is LGHNA and CDR2 is YSLEER. CDR3 length: 15 residues. The V and J ends lost 0 bases and 3 bases respectively, with 9 bases between them. In nucleotides, the CDR3 is TGCGCCAGCAGCCAAGATAGGGGGGATGGAAACACCATATATTTT. This encodes CASSQDRGDGNTIYF.

This clone was seen only a few times. The chain carries TRBV4-1 and TRBJ2-1; 7 nucleotides line up with TRBD1. Germline values: CDR1 MGHRA, CDR2 YSYEKL. CDR3 length equals 17 residues. Losses at the gene ends were 0 bases for V and 4 bases for J; bases not matched to a gene: 9. The CDR3 DNA is TGCGCCAGCAGCCAAGAACGGGACAGAAGATTTTACAATGAGCAGTTCTTC. This gives the protein CASSQERDRRFYNEQFF.

The chain has TRBV5-1 and TRBJ2-1, with TRBD2 matching 9 bases. This CDR3 spans 15 amino acids. Germline loops: CDR1 SGHRS, CDR2 YFSETQ. After removal of 4 bases from V and 8 bases from J, the junction contained 10 bases not matched to a gene. This CDR3 is CASSPLAGTTHEQFF. The CDR3 DNA sequence: TGCGCCAGCAGCCCCCTAGCGGGAACGACTCATGAGCAGTTCTTC.

This clone came up once. J is TRBJ2-3 and V is TRBV2; D is uncertain. This CDR3 region has 15 residues. Germline loops: CDR1 SNHLY, CDR2 FYNNEI. Trimming removed 1 base at V and 6 bases at J, with 14 bases between. The CDR3 reads CASSEDGLPRDTQYF. Here the CDR3 DNA reads TGTGCCAGCAGTGAAGATGGTCTTCCTCGGGATACGCAGTATTTT.

This clone has only a few counts. The chain couples TRBV13 to TRBJ1-3; 7 bases line up with TRBD1. Germline loops: CDR1 PRHDT, CDR2 FYEKMQ (reference sequence). This CDR3 spans 16 amino acids. The V gene end was trimmed by 3 bases and the J gene end by 0 bases; junction bases not matched to a gene: 5. The CDR3, as DNA: TGTGCCAGCAGCTTTTTCCAGGGGGACTCTGGAAACACCATATATTTT. Translated, it gives CASSFFQGDSGNTIYF.

The chain joins TRBV7-9 to TRBJ1-2; possible D gene TRBD1, 6 bases. The CDR3 totals 15 residues. Germline CDR1 is SEHNR and CDR2 is FQNEAQ (reference sequence). Deletions cut 5 bases from V and 1 base from J, with 14 bases between. The CDR3 DNA follows: TGTGCCAGCAGCCATCCCGGGGGCCTTAACTATGGCTACACCTTC. Translated: CASSHPGGLNYGYTF.